One sample yielded the 11 T cell receptor beta chains listed below, sequenced in a study of blood T cell repertoires in COVID-19. Sequencing was performed with immunoSEQ multiplex PCR; in TCRdb, only in-frame clones are kept and a portion is missing. The sample comprises more than 150,000 clones, approximately 80% of which are singletons, and roughly 13% rests with the top ten. Sequencing was performed on PBMCs or T cells enriched from blood (not recorded which). The receptors stem from a woman in her fifties or sixties who had recovered from COVID-19.

The count of this clone is one. This sequence joins TRBV27 and TRBJ1-2; 7 bases are a match to TRBD1. Trimming took 10 bases from V and 1 from J; bases not matched to a gene: 3. Germline assignment: CDR1 MNHEY and CDR2 SMNVEV (reference sequence). The CDR3 runs to 12 residues. CDR3 residues: CATGTVNYGYTF. In DNA form, the CDR3 reads TGTGCCACCGGGACAGTTAACTATGGCTACACCTTC.

The chain carries TRBV18 and TRBJ1-1; 9 bases are shared with TRBD1. J lost 1 base, V lost 0 bases, and 3 bases had no gene match. The CDR3 loop spans 16 amino acids. Per the germline V gene, CDR1 is KGHSH and CDR2 is LQKENI. The CDR3 reads CASSPPKGQGNTEAFF. Written as DNA, the CDR3 is TGTGCCAGCTCACCACCGAAGGGACAGGGGAACACTGAAGCTTTCTTT. Full variable domain (missing parts from reference TRBV18 and TRBJ1-1): NAGVMQNPRHLVRRRGQEARLRCSPMKGHSHVYWYRQLPEEGLKFMVYLQKENIIDESGMPKERFSAEFPKEGPSILRIQQVVRGDSAAYFCASSPPKGQGNTEAFFGQGTRLTVV.

This chain uses TRBV29-1 with TRBJ2-6, with D possibly matching TRBD2 (5 bases). Germline-derived CDR1 and CDR2 are SQVTM and ANQGSEA. CDR3 size: 16 residues. V lost 1 base to trimming and J lost 1 base, with 11 bases between them. The DNA of the CDR3 is TGCAGCGTTGAAGGATATGAGGGATCTGGGGCCAACGTCCTGACTTTC. Its translation: CSVEGYEGSGANVLTF.

V and J are TRBV7-9 and TRBJ2-2, with TRBD1 matching 7 bases. The CDR3 covers 15 residues. Germline values: CDR1 SEHNR, CDR2 FQNEAQ (reference sequence). After removal of 1 base from V and 4 bases from J, the junction contained 3 bases not matched to a gene. The CDR3 region has the DNA TGTGCCAGCAGCTTAGGAACAGGGGTCACCGGGGAGCTGTTTTTT. Translating gives CASSLGTGVTGELFF.

In DNA form, the CDR3 reads TGTGCCAGCTCACCACAGGGGCCAGATACGCAGTATTTT. It encodes CASSPQGPDTQYF. V gene TRBV18 combines with J gene TRBJ2-3, with D possibly matching TRBD1 (5 bases). V shed 1 base and J shed 4 bases, with 6 bases lying between them. This CDR3 region has 13 residues. Germline lookup yields CDR1 KGHSH and CDR2 LQKENI.

The V gene is TRBV5-4, the J gene TRBJ1-2; TRBD1 might be the D (5 bases). Per germline, CDR1 SGHNT and CDR2 YYREEE (reference sequence). V was cut by 1 base and J by 4 bases, with 14 bases left in between. CDR3 length: 15 residues. CDR3 in DNA: TGTGCCAGCAGCTTGTCTTGGGGCCGTGGCTATGGCTACACCTTC. This encodes CASSLSWGRGYGYTF.

The chain couples TRBV19 to TRBJ1-2; D perhaps matches TRBD1 (5 bases). Germline V gene sequence: CDR1 LNHDA, CDR2 SQIVND (reference sequence). V lost 5 bases, J lost 4 bases, and 20 bases lay in between. The CDR3 is 16 residues long. In nucleotides, the CDR3 is TGTGCCAGTAGTCCCGGGACTGCCGAACGGACCTATGGCTACACCTTC. This translates into CASSPGTAERTYGYTF.

This chain's CDR3 is CASSLGGGQGNQPQHF. CDR3 nucleotides: TGTGCCAGCAGCCTAGGGGGGGGGCAGGGCAATCAGCCCCAGCATTTT. The chain uses TRBV3-1 (or the pseudogene TRBV3-2) and TRBJ1-5; a weak D match, TRBD1 (6 bases). The CDR3 covers 16 residues. Deletions cut 4 bases from V and 2 bases from J, with 15 bases between. Germline CDR1 reads LGHDT; CDR2 reads YNNKEL (reference sequence).

The rearrangement uses TRBV6-1 and TRBJ2-7; 7 bases fit TRBD2. Losses at the gene ends were 2 bases for V and 8 bases for J; bases not matched to a gene: 15. The CDR3 is made up of 16 amino acids. In germline, CDR1 is MNHNS, CDR2 SASEGT. CDR3 sequence reads: CASSEKGGGLRVKQYF. CDR3 bases: TGTGCCAGCAGTGAAAAAGGCGGGGGATTACGAGTAAAGCAGTACTTC.

The rearrangement joins TRBV7-9 to TRBJ1-5; D unclear. This CDR3 spans 12 amino acids. CDR1 and CDR2 (germline): SEHNR, FQNEAQ (reference sequence). V lost 3 bases to trimming and J lost 6 bases, with 6 bases between them. The CDR3 here is CASSLYSQPQHF. The CDR3 bases are TGTGCCAGCAGCTTGTACAGTCAGCCCCAGCATTTT.

The sample holds a few counts of this clone. The chain joins TRBV10-3 to TRBJ1-2, with 9 bases aligning to TRBD1. Germline V CDR1 and CDR2: ENHRY, SYGVKD. V lost 5 bases, J lost 7 bases, and 8 bases stayed unmatched. The CDR3 runs 14 residues. The CDR3 coding sequence is TGTGCCATCAGTCTACCGGGACAGGGACCTGGCTACACCTTC. This codes for CAISLPGQGPGYTF.